The clone carrying this T cell receptor beta chain was seen a few times. The antigen remains unidentified. The data stem from a study of blood T cells in healthy people across ages. Combining a sample-barcoded 5' primer with a J-beta primer mix, a second PCR ran for about 7 to 11 cycles. TCRdb processed the 5' RACE reads anew with MiXCR; each CDR3 protein has one entry. The sample carries 1,800,000 or so distinct CDR3 sequences, about 39% recorded once. The CDR3 contains 15 residues. The junction had 7 bases not matched to a gene; V was cut back by 3 bases and J by 6 bases. Germline V lookup: CDR1 MNHEY, CDR2 SVGAGI. Study-level findings and limits: A strong correlation between TCR beta diversity and naive T cell percentage was seen. PBMCs went unsorted, and a conclusive naive versus antigen-experienced comparison was therefore prevented.

The chain joins TRBV6-5 to TRBJ2-3; 9 bases are a match to TRBD2. The sequencing sample was made of blood. The clonotype was recovered from a human donor in good health. Here the CDR3 reads CASSYRRLAVDTQYF. DNA of the CDR3: TGTGCCAGCAGTTATAGGAGACTAGCGGTGGATACGCAGTATTTT.